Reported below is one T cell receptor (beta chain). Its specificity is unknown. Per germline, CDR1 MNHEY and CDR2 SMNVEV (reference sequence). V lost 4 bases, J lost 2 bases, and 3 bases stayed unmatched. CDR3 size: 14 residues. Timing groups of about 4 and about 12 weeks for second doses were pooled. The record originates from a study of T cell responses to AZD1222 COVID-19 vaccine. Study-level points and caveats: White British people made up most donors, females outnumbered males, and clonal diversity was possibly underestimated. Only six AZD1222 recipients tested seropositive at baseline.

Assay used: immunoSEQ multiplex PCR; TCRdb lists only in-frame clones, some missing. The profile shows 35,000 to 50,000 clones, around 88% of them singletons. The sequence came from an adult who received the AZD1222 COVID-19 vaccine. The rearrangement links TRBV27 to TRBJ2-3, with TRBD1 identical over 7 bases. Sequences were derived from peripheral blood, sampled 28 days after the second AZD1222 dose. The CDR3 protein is CASSWTGLTDTQYF. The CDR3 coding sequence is TGTGCCAGCAGTTGGACAGGCCTCACAGATACGCAGTATTTT.